This T cell receptor (beta chain) was observed in a study of T cell changes during pregnancy in multiple sclerosis. The table came from immunoSEQ multiplex PCR; TCRdb's copy has only in-frame clones and leaves some out. The table records approximately 24,000 clones, about nine tenths of them present only once. J lost 0 bases, V lost 2 bases, and 0 bases had no gene match. CDR1 is MNHEY, CDR2 SVGAGI, per germline. This CDR3 contains 14 residues. Sequenced here: CD8+ T cells from peripheral blood mononuclear cells, sampled in the first trimester of pregnancy. The J gene is TRBJ2-7, the V gene TRBV6-5; 8 positions match TRBD1. The source is a female donor in good health, enrolled as a control in a pregnancy study. CDR3 sequence reads: CASSYGQGSYEQYF. The CDR3, as DNA: TGTGCCAGCAGTTACGGACAGGGCTCCTACGAGCAGTACTTC.